This TCR beta chain is from a study of tumor-infiltrating lymphocytes in primary liver carcinoma. The source material, 20-30 mg of unsorted bulk tissue, was used to co-extract RNA and DNA. Per the germline V gene, CDR1 is SGHAT and CDR2 is FQDESV (reference sequence). There are 15 residues in the CDR3. Comments on this clonotype: Sequence at one end of the junction differs from germline and may be a read error.

Synthesis of TCR beta cDNA was carried out from approximately 470 ng total RNA with a constant-region primer. Slightly modified ARM-PCR served as the procedure for the TCR beta libraries. These libraries came from three rounds of nested multiplex PCR. Forward primers for TRBV1-TRBV30 and a C-beta reverse primer served the first two PCR rounds, at about 10 cycles each. TCRdb reprocessed the multiplex PCR reads with MiXCR, giving one entry per CDR3 protein. The sample comprises more than 45,000 distinct CDR3 sequences, 70% to 80% of which are singletons, and around 24% rests with the top ten. The sequence was obtained from a man aged 35 to 55 with primary liver carcinoma and hepatitis B virus infection. The material sequenced was liver tumor tissue from sampling region 5. Stated subset: tumor region T5, tumor centre. The chain carries TRBV11-1 and TRBJ2-2; D is possibly TRBD1 (6 bases). CDR3 in amino acids: CAGSYTGPFSGDLFF. In DNA form, the CDR3 reads TGTGCCGGCAGCTATACAGGACCTTTCTCAGGGGATCTGTTTTTT.